The 17 T cell receptor beta chains presented below share a single source sample, sequenced in a study of T-cell reconstitution after alpha-beta-depleted transplantation in children. Unique molecular identifiers were used to barcode this TCRbeta library. TCRdb passed the PCR reads through MiXCR, listing each CDR3 protein once. The sample has about 870,000 distinct CDR3 sequences, around 17% seen once. Sequencing was performed on PBMCs, mostly from graft donor cells, taken 360 days after TCRalphabeta/CD19-depleted stem cell transplant. All receptors derive from a male patient younger than 18 who had a stem cell transplant for acute lymphoblastic leukemia, so the T cells may come from the graft donor.

This clonotype has a handful of counts. In DNA form, the CDR3 reads TGTGCCAGCAGTTTACAGGGTTGGGGACTCGAGCAGTACTTC. It specifies CASSLQGWGLEQYF. The chain combines TRBV12-3 or TRBV12-4 with TRBJ2-7; possibly TRBD2 for D (6 bases). Trimming cost V 2 bases and J 6 bases, with 14 bases left between them. The CDR3 loop spans 14 amino acids.

This clonotype was found many times. This rearrangement joins TRBV29-1 to TRBJ2-4; 12 bases fit TRBD2. Trimming at V came to 5 bases and at J to 0 bases, leaving 8 bases not matched to a gene. The CDR3 runs to 17 residues. Per the germline V gene, CDR1 is SQVTM and CDR2 is ANQGSEA. CDR3 sequence: CSVLGLAGSLAKNIQYF. In nucleotides, the CDR3 is TGCAGCGTTCTCGGACTAGCGGGGTCCCTAGCCAAAAACATTCAGTACTTC.

On this clonotype: One junction end disagrees with the germline gene, perhaps due to a read error. The rearrangement links TRBV3-1 to TRBJ2-7; unclear D gene. The CDR3 is 13 residues long. Germline assignment: CDR1 LGHDT and CDR2 YNNKEL (reference sequence). The CDR3 region is CASTQGPRYEQYF. The DNA of the CDR3 is TGTGCCAGCACCCAAGGACCGCGCTACGAGCAGTACTTC.

V and J are TRBV4-2 and TRBJ2-5, with 8 bases lining up with TRBD2. This CDR3 is built from 14 residues. Trimming took 4 bases from V and 6 from J; bases not matched to a gene: 7. From germline, CDR1 is LGHNA and CDR2 YNFKEQ. The CDR3 DNA reads as TGTGCCAGCAGCCCGTCAGCGGGAGAGCAGACCCAGTACTTC. Protein product: CASSPSAGEQTQYF.

This chain joins TRBV15 and TRBJ2-7; 7 nucleotides align to TRBD2. V dropped 0 bases and J dropped 3; count of bases not matched to a gene: 2. This CDR3 contains 14 residues. Germline lookup yields CDR1 LNHNV and CDR2 YYDKDF (reference sequence). The CDR3 sequence: CATSREASGYEQYF. In DNA, the CDR3 is TGTGCCACCAGCAGAGAGGCTAGCGGCTACGAGCAGTACTTC.

This clonotype was picked up many times. The V and J genes are TRBV5-1 and TRBJ2-2, with no clear D. This CDR3 is 11 amino acids long. The ends were cut back, 0 bases at V and 10 bases at J, with 4 bases in the middle. Germline values: CDR1 SGHRS, CDR2 YFSETQ. This chain's CDR3 is CASSLAVELFF. The DNA of the CDR3 is TGCGCCAGCAGCTTGGCGGTGGAGCTGTTTTTT.

This clonotype was seen a few times. V usage is TRBV29-1 and J usage is TRBJ2-7; D ambiguous. Germline loops: CDR1 SQVTM, CDR2 ANQGSEA. The CDR3 covers 13 residues. V was trimmed by 3 bases and J by 0 bases, leaving 9 bases between them. Here the CDR3 DNA reads TGCAGCGTTGAGGGTCCCAGCTCCTACGAGCAGTACTTC. Translating it yields CSVEGPSSYEQYF.

The rearrangement links TRBV4-2 to TRBJ2-1; 13 positions agree with TRBD2. Germline V CDR1 and CDR2: LGHNA, YNFKEQ. This CDR3 is built from 16 residues. Trimming cost V 3 bases and J 8 bases; bases outside gene matches: 7. CDR3 sequence (DNA): TGTGCCAGCAGCCAGGAGGGACTAGCGGGAAATTATGAGCAGTTCTTC. Translation: CASSQEGLAGNYEQFF.

This clonotype has just a few counts. The V call is TRBV9, the J call TRBJ2-3; D is uncertain. The length of the CDR3 is 14 residues. Between the trimmed V and J ends, which lost 1 base and 6 bases, there was a span of 12 bases. Per germline, CDR1 SGDLS and CDR2 YYNGEE. Here the CDR3 reads CASSVIPRPDTQYF. The CDR3 bases are TGTGCCAGCAGCGTAATACCGAGGCCCGATACGCAGTATTTT.

This clonotype was recorded a few times. The gene calls are TRBV12-3 or TRBV12-4 and TRBJ2-1; a weak D match, TRBD1 (5 bases). Trimming stripped 4 bases from V and 10 bases from J, with 17 bases between. The CDR3 spans 14 residues. For the CDR3, the DNA is TGTGCCAGCAGTTACCGGACCGCTAGGGGAGAGCAGTTCTTC. It encodes CASSYRTARGEQFF.

V usage is TRBV4-1 and J usage is TRBJ2-7; TRBD2 agrees at 13 bases. J lost 2 bases, V lost 1 base, and 8 bases had no gene match. Germline V CDR1 and CDR2: MGHRA, YSYEKL. The CDR3 totals 18 residues. The DNA for the CDR3 is TGCGCCAGCAGCCAAGCCCCCGGGACTAGCGGGACGACCTACGAGCAGTACTTC. It translates to CASSQAPGTSGTTYEQYF.

There are a few counts of this clonotype. This sequence joins TRBV29-1 and TRBJ2-1, with a possible D match to TRBD1 (6 bases). This CDR3 has 12 amino acids. With 6 bases removed from V and 4 bases from J, the gap between germline ends came to 10 bases. The germline CDR1 and CDR2 sequences are SQVTM and ANQGSEA. The chain's CDR3 is CSVDRLYNEQFF. CDR3 in DNA: TGCAGCGTCGACAGGCTATACAATGAGCAGTTCTTC.

This clonotype was found a few times. The chain links TRBV11-2 to TRBJ2-5; D is undetermined. Per the germline V gene, CDR1 is SGHAT and CDR2 is FQNNGV. The CDR3 runs 14 residues. Trimming took 2 bases from V and 1 from J, leaving 8 bases between them. CDR3 protein: CASSLRVTQETQYF. In DNA, the CDR3 is TGTGCCAGCAGCTTAAGGGTGACCCAAGAGACCCAGTACTTC.

This clonotype was seen more than once but under ten times. The J gene is TRBJ2-1, the V gene TRBV20-1, with D hard to call. Per the germline V gene, CDR1 is DFQATT and CDR2 is SNEGSKA (reference sequence). CDR3 length: 13 amino acids. V shed 3 bases and J shed 3 bases, with 9 bases lying between them. CDR3 in DNA: TGCAGTGCTAGGGAGACCATCTACAATGAGCAGTTCTTC. Protein sequence: CSARETIYNEQFF.

This clonotype has a handful of counts. The J gene is TRBJ2-5, the V gene TRBV5-1; D perhaps matches TRBD1 (6 bases). Per the germline V gene, CDR1 is SGHRS and CDR2 is YFSETQ. The CDR3 consists of 14 residues. V was clipped by 6 bases and J by 6 bases, with 18 bases between them. CDR3 in DNA: TGCGCCAGCACACAACAGGGTACCAAGAAGACCCAGTACTTC. Its translation: CASTQQGTKKTQYF. Filled out from reference TRBV5-1 and TRBJ2-5, the complete variable domain reads KAGVTQTPRYLIKTRGQQVTLSCSPISGHRSVSWYQQTPGQGLQFLFEYFSETQRNKGNFPGRFSGRQFSNSRSEMNVSTLELGDSALYLCASTQQGTKKTQYFGPGTRLLVL.

This clonotype was counted between two and nine times. The V and J genes are TRBV3-1 and TRBJ2-5; D not resolved. Germline loops: CDR1 LGHDT, CDR2 YNNKEL (reference sequence). Trimming removed 3 bases at V and 5 bases at J, with 7 bases between. The CDR3 loop spans 12 amino acids. The CDR3 is CASSHPVETQYF. The CDR3, as DNA: TGTGCCAGCAGCCATCCCGTTGAGACCCAGTACTTC.

This chain connects TRBV6-1 to TRBJ2-5; D may be TRBD2 (5 bases). The CDR3 length is 17 residues. Deletions cut 6 bases from V and 2 bases from J, with 22 bases between. CDR1 is MNHNS and CDR2 is SASEGT in the germline V gene. CDR3 in amino acids: CASRRLIGGGWQETQYF. The CDR3 DNA sequence: TGTGCCAGCAGGAGATTAATAGGTGGCGGGTGGCAAGAGACCCAGTACTTC.